This TCR beta chain was sequenced for a study of blood T cell repertoires in COVID-19. Study summary: The analysed material was cDNA or gDNA that came from T cells, B-cell-depleted T cells, or PBMCs.

As processed by the authors: Amplification from reference gene primers served as the basis for estimated nucleated cell counts. Sequencing used immunoSEQ multiplex PCR; TCRdb keeps in-frame clones, though not all of them. Clone size and the V and J calls come from that table; the DNA yielded D and trimming. Here the sample spans about 250,000 clones, around nine tenths being singletons. The V gene's germline CDR1 is SGHRS and CDR2 YFSETQ. The CDR3 runs 17 residues. V lost 0 bases and J 1 base, leaving 16 bases between the germline ends. The rearrangement links TRBV5-1 to TRBJ1-1; D possibly corresponds to TRBD1 (6 bases). The receptor's source is a man aged 18-30 years with active or convalescent COVID-19. The sample comprised peripheral blood. The CDR3 DNA is TGCGCCAGCAGCTTGGGGACTTTTCGACAGGAGAACACTGAAGCTTTCTTT. This codes for CASSLGTFRQENTEAFF. Based on the CDR3 plus reference TRBV5-1 and TRBJ1-1, the full variable domain is KAGVTQTPRYLIKTRGQQVTLSCSPISGHRSVSWYQQTPGQGLQFLFEYFSETQRNKGNFPGRFSGRQFSNSRSEMNVSTLELGDSALYLCASSLGTFRQENTEAFFGQGTRLTVV.